These 10 T cell receptor beta chains came from one sample sequenced in a study of spatial heterogeneity in lung cancer. General study points: Counts that tracked tumor mutation counts were those of expanded intratumoral alpha and beta TCRs.

For these TCRs, the target antigens are not known. Sample time point: sample taken at primary tumor resection. TCRdb re-derived calls from the 5' RACE reads in MiXCR, one entry per CDR3 protein. The table lists about 8,100 distinct CDR3 sequences, roughly 12% of them singletons. The specimen comprised lung tumor tissue, sampled at surgery. The receptor set was obtained from a male donor with early-stage non-small cell lung cancer.

This clonotype appeared many times. The rearrangement links TRBV28 to TRBJ2-1; the match to TRBD2 covers 7 bases. V dropped 3 bases and J dropped 4; count of bases not matched to a gene: 15. The CDR3 sequence is 18 residues long. Germline CDR1 and CDR2: MDHEN and SYDVKM. For the CDR3, the DNA is TGTGCCAGCAGTTTGAGAGCGTCTAGCGGACCAAATTACAATGAGCAGTTCTTC. Encoded protein: CASSLRASSGPNYNEQFF.

By share, this clonotype ranks as large. The chain employs TRBV7-2 and TRBJ2-1, with 11 nucleotides matching TRBD2. The length of the CDR3 is 15 residues. The trim removed 3 bases at V and 6 bases at J, leaving 4 bases unmatched. Germline V lookup: CDR1 SGHTA, CDR2 FQGNSA. CDR3 DNA sequence: TGTGCCAGCAGCTTCGCCGGGACTAGCGGCAATGAGCAGTTCTTC. Translation: CASSFAGTSGNEQFF.

This clonotype showed up many times. The chain carries TRBV9 and TRBJ1-4; D is uncertain. The germline V gene encodes CDR1 SGDLS and CDR2 YYNGEE. The CDR3 length is 14 residues. V lost 4 bases and J 7 bases, leaving 14 bases between the germline ends. CDR3 DNA: TGTGCCAGCAGCCCACGGTTGGGGAGTGAAAAACTGTTTTTT. This encodes CASSPRLGSEKLFF.

Ten or more counts support this clonotype. The chain carries TRBV24-1 and TRBJ2-3; the match to TRBD2 covers 9 bases. Germline trimming cut 3 bases from V and 4 bases from J; bases unmatched to any gene: 4. CDR1 is KGHDR and CDR2 is SFDVKD in the germline V gene. This CDR3 comprises 15 residues. CDR3 amino acids: CATSDQREVADTQYF. The CDR3 bases are TGTGCCACCAGTGATCAGCGGGAGGTAGCAGATACGCAGTATTTT.

The CDR3 loop reads CASSLDQGREAFF. In DNA, the CDR3 is TGTGCCAGCAGCTTGGACCAGGGGAGGGAAGCTTTCTTT. The V call is TRBV5-4, the J call TRBJ1-1, with a weak D call TRBD1 (6 bases). The CDR3 extends over 13 amino acids. Trimming left V 0 bases short and J 8 bases short, with 11 bases between. The germline V gene encodes CDR1 SGHNT and CDR2 YYREEE (reference sequence). Variable domain in full (rest from reference TRBV5-4 and TRBJ1-1): ETGVTQSPTHLIKTRGQQVTLRCSSQSGHNTVSWYQQALGQGPQFIFQYYREEENGRGNFPPRFSGLQFPNYSSELNVNALELDDSALYLCASSLDQGREAFFGQGTRLTVV.

This clonotype was seen at least ten times. The rearrangement joins TRBV20-1 to TRBJ2-3, with 7 positions matching TRBD1. V lost 5 bases to trimming and J lost 6 bases; unmatched junction nucleotides: 14. Per germline, CDR1 DFQATT and CDR2 SNEGSKA (reference sequence). The CDR3 contains 15 residues. Written as DNA, the CDR3 is TGCAGTGCTCAGACAGGGACCCTACACCTGGATACGCAGTATTTT. Translating it yields CSAQTGTLHLDTQYF.

This clonotype has ten or more counts. The chain carries TRBV29-1 and TRBJ2-7, with 11 positions matching TRBD1. CDR3 length equals 14 residues. V shed 2 bases and J 3 bases; nucleotides not matched to a gene: 3. The germline V gene encodes CDR1 SQVTM and CDR2 ANQGSEA. CDR3 bases: TGCAGCGTTGAATCCGGGACAGGGGGCTACGAGCAGTACTTC. Translation: CSVESGTGGYEQYF.

This clonotype was counted many times. The chain combines TRBV10-3 with TRBJ2-7; TRBD2 matches at 13 bases. The V segment lost 6 bases and the J segment 3 bases; nucleotides outside the gene matches: 14. The CDR3 is made up of 18 amino acids. The germline gives CDR1 ENHRY, CDR2 SYGVKD. CDR3 in amino acids: CAIRKEGLAGVGRYEQYF. DNA of the CDR3: TGTGCCATCAGAAAAGAAGGACTAGCGGGAGTAGGGCGCTACGAGCAGTACTTC.

This clonotype has a count of ten or more. This chain links TRBV7-9 with TRBJ2-7, with 13 bases lining up with TRBD2. Germline V gives CDR1 SEHNR, CDR2 FQNEAQ (reference sequence). V dropped 5 bases and J dropped 10; count of bases not matched to a gene: 5. This CDR3 has 13 amino acids. The DNA of the CDR3 is TGTGCCAGCAGCACGACTAGCGGGAGGTTTCAGTACTTC. Amino acids: CASSTTSGRFQYF.

This clonotype was counted at least ten times. The chain links TRBV28 to TRBJ2-7, with 11 bases lining up with TRBD2. Trimming at V came to 4 bases and at J to 7 bases, leaving 15 bases not matched to a gene. Germline V gives CDR1 MDHEN, CDR2 SYDVKM. The CDR3 has 17 residues. This chain's CDR3 is CASSSKQTSGSIWEQYF. DNA for the CDR3: TGTGCCAGCAGTTCTAAACAAACTAGCGGGAGCATCTGGGAGCAGTACTTC.